Shown below are 32 T cell receptor beta chains from a single sample sequenced in a study of blood T cell repertoires in COVID-19. TCRdb's table, derived via immunoSEQ multiplex PCR, lists solely in-frame clones and lacks some. Here the sample spans hundreds of thousands of clones, 75% to 90% being singletons. Source material: peripheral blood. The receptors stem from a woman aged 30 to 39 with active or convalescent COVID-19.

The chain carries TRBV7-2 and TRBJ2-3; possibly TRBD2 for D (6 bases). Deletions cut 7 bases from V and 4 bases from J, with 24 bases between. This CDR3 is built from 17 residues. Germline V gene sequence: CDR1 SGHTA, CDR2 FQGNSA. CDR3 protein: CASNLHRLAGEADTQYF. CDR3 coding DNA: TGTGCCAGCAACCTACACAGGCTGGCCGGGGAGGCAGATACGCAGTATTTT. Combining the CDR3 with reference TRBV7-2 and TRBJ2-3 gives the whole variable domain GAGVSQSPSNKVTEKGKDVELRCDPISGHTALYWYRQSLGQGLEFLIYFQGNSAPDKSGLPSDRFSAERTGGSVSTLTIQRTQQEDSAVYLCASNLHRLAGEADTQYFGPGTRLTVL.

The chain carries TRBV6-6 and TRBJ1-5; 7 bases are shared with TRBD1. V shed 5 bases and J 2 bases; nucleotides not matched to a gene: 9. Germline V gene data show CDR1 as MNHNY and CDR2 as SVGAGI (reference sequence). The CDR3 is 16 residues long. The DNA of the CDR3 is TGTGCCAGCAGTCGAGACAGGGTTGATGGCAATCAGCCCCAGCATTTT. It yields the protein CASSRDRVDGNQPQHF.

This chain connects TRBV3-1 (or the pseudogene TRBV3-2) to TRBJ2-3; TRBD2 matches 8 bases. The junction had 6 bases not matched to a gene; V was cut back by 4 bases and J by 6 bases. This CDR3 has 14 residues. The germline V gene encodes CDR1 LGHDT and CDR2 YNNKEL (reference sequence). The CDR3 DNA follows: TGTGCCAGCAGCCCCGGGGGGGGCCGGGATACGCAGTATTTT. As protein: CASSPGGGRDTQYF.

The chain has TRBV5-1 and TRBJ2-6, with D maybe TRBD2 (5 bases). Between the trimmed V and J ends, which lost 0 bases and 0 bases, there was a span of 13 bases. Germline V gene sequence: CDR1 SGHRS, CDR2 YFSETQ. The length of the CDR3 is 18 residues. DNA for the CDR3: TGCGCCAGCAGCTTGGGAACGGCGGGTAGCTCTGGGGCCAACGTCCTGACTTTC. Protein sequence: CASSLGTAGSSGANVLTF.

The genes are TRBV3-1 (or the pseudogene TRBV3-2) and TRBJ1-2; D remains ambiguous. The CDR3 length is 15 residues. V dropped 3 bases and J dropped 4 bases, with 15 bases sitting between them. The germline V gene has CDR1 LGHDT and CDR2 YNNKEL (reference sequence). The CDR3 DNA reads as TGTGCCAGCAGCCACAGTCGACGGGAGTTCTATGGCTACACCTTC. Protein: CASSHSRREFYGYTF.

V gene TRBV4-1 combines with J gene TRBJ1-3; 7 bases are shared with TRBD1. The trim removed 1 base at V and 0 bases at J, leaving 6 bases unmatched. Germline loops: CDR1 MGHRA, CDR2 YSYEKL. The CDR3 is 17 amino acids. The CDR3 spells CASSQVLQGISGNTIYF. CDR3 coding DNA: TGCGCCAGCAGCCAAGTTCTACAGGGGATCTCTGGAAACACCATATATTTT.

The chain joins TRBV13 to TRBJ2-5; D unclear. V lost 1 base, J lost 1 base, and 7 bases lay in between. Per germline, CDR1 PRHDT and CDR2 FYEKMQ (reference sequence). This CDR3 contains 14 residues. The CDR3 reads CASSLARSQETQYF. DNA of the CDR3: TGTGCCAGCAGCTTAGCCAGATCCCAAGAGACCCAGTACTTC.

The chain combines TRBV19 with TRBJ1-2; D possibly corresponds to TRBD1 (5 bases). The V end was cut by 5 bases, the J end by 5 bases, with 12 bases between. The germline CDR1 and CDR2 sequences are LNHDA and SQIVND (reference sequence). This CDR3 comprises 13 residues. CDR3 coding DNA: TGTGCCAGTAGTTCCCAGGGCGGATATGGCTACACCTTC. It codes for CASSSQGGYGYTF.

This rearrangement joins TRBV19 to TRBJ1-1, with D possibly being TRBD1 (5 bases). Germline V lookup: CDR1 LNHDA, CDR2 SQIVND (reference sequence). The CDR3 consists of 14 residues. V was shortened by 6 bases and J by 4 bases, with 15 bases between the two germline ends. DNA of the CDR3: TGTGCCAGTAGGGAGTTGGGGGGAGGCACTGAAGCTTTCTTT. It yields the protein CASRELGGGTEAFF.

The chain employs TRBV14 and TRBJ1-5; D unresolved. The CDR3 is 16 amino acids. CDR1 is SGHDN, CDR2 FVKESK, per germline. V shed 1 base and J shed 0 bases, with 10 bases lying between them. Here the CDR3 DNA reads TGTGCCAGCAGCCAAGGAGGGTCAGTTAGCAATCAGCCCCAGCATTTT. The encoded protein is CASSQGGSVSNQPQHF.

This rearrangement joins TRBV5-5 to TRBJ1-2; D call uncertain. Trimming cost V 3 bases and J 0 bases, with 9 bases left between them. CDR1 and CDR2 from the germline V gene are SGHKS and YYEKEE (reference sequence). CDR3 size: 14 residues. DNA of the CDR3: TGTGCCAGCAGCTCCGGAGCCACTAACTATGGCTACACCTTC. This translates into CASSSGATNYGYTF.

This chain links TRBV20-1 with TRBJ1-2; tentatively, D is TRBD1 (5 bases). Germline V gene data show CDR1 as DFQATT and CDR2 as SNEGSKA (reference sequence). The length of the CDR3 is 13 residues. V lost 3 bases, J lost 0 bases, and 8 bases lay in between. As DNA, the CDR3 is TGCAGTGCTAGTGCAGGGTCTAACTATGGCTACACCTTC. Translation gives CSASAGSNYGYTF.

This clone was recorded only once. The chain carries TRBV2 and TRBJ1-2; no clear D. CDR1 SNHLY and CDR2 FYNNEI come from the germline V gene. Between the trimmed V and J ends, which lost 1 base and 8 bases, there was a span of 20 bases. The CDR3 is 16 amino acids. CDR3 sequence reads: CASSEGNTGISDGYTF. For the CDR3, the DNA is TGTGCCAGCAGTGAAGGGAATACCGGGATCAGCGACGGCTACACCTTC.

The rearrangement joins TRBV10-1 to TRBJ2-2, with 9 bases identical to TRBD2. CDR1 and CDR2 from the germline V gene are WNHNN and SYGVQD (reference sequence). The V segment lost 4 bases and the J segment 4 bases; nucleotides outside the gene matches: 4. The CDR3 contains 15 residues. The CDR3 sequence: CASSGLAGSTGELFF. DNA for the CDR3: TGCGCCAGCAGTGGGCTAGCGGGGTCCACCGGGGAGCTGTTTTTT.

The rearrangement links TRBV5-1 to TRBJ1-1; maybe TRBD1 (5 bases). V shed 2 bases and J shed 4 bases, with 9 bases lying between them. Germline lookup yields CDR1 SGHRS and CDR2 YFSETQ. The CDR3 contains 13 residues. The CDR3 sequence: CASSFGGPTEAFF. CDR3 bases: TGCGCCAGCAGCTTCGGGGGTCCCACTGAAGCTTTCTTT.

The CDR3: CASSQDWGHSEAFF. CDR3 nucleotides: TGTGCCAGCAGCCAAGATTGGGGGCATTCTGAAGCTTTCTTT. The chain joins TRBV3-1 (or the pseudogene TRBV3-2) to TRBJ1-1; possibly TRBD1 for D (6 bases). Trimming took off 0 bases at V and 6 bases at J, with 11 bases between the two ends. This CDR3 is 14 amino acids long. CDR1 is LGHDT and CDR2 is YNNKEL in the germline V gene (reference sequence).

The chain joins TRBV4-1 to TRBJ2-1; D unclear. Germline V gives CDR1 MGHRA, CDR2 YSYEKL. V dropped 0 bases and J dropped 0 bases, with 6 bases sitting between them. The CDR3 is made up of 15 amino acids. CDR3 loop: CASSQDAVSYNEQFF. CDR3 nucleotides: TGCGCCAGCAGCCAAGATGCGGTCTCCTACAATGAGCAGTTCTTC.

This chain's CDR3 is CAWSVLGSGNQPQHF. CDR3 DNA sequence: TGTGCCTGGAGTGTACTGGGGAGTGGGAATCAGCCCCAGCATTTT. The gene calls are TRBV30 and TRBJ1-5; no firm D call. The CDR3 is made up of 15 amino acids. The germline V and J ends were trimmed by 0 bases and 4 bases, with 13 bases remaining between them. The germline gives CDR1 GTSNPN, CDR2 SVGIG (reference sequence). Based on the CDR3 plus reference TRBV30 and TRBJ1-5, the full variable domain is SQTIHQWPATLVQPVGSPLSLECTVEGTSNPNLYWYRQAAGRGLQLLFYSVGIGQISSEVPQNLSASRPQDRQFILSSKKLLLSDSGFYLCAWSVLGSGNQPQHFGDGTRLSIL.

The chain combines TRBV6-6 with TRBJ1-2, with TRBD1 matching over 9 bases. Germline lookup yields CDR1 MNHNY and CDR2 SVGAGI (reference sequence). The V gene end was trimmed by 6 bases and the J gene end by 5 bases; junction bases not matched to a gene: 7. This CDR3 region has 14 residues. In DNA form, the CDR3 reads TGTGCCAGCAGCAAGTCGACAGGGGGTTATGGCTACACCTTC. It specifies CASSKSTGGYGYTF.

V is TRBV19 and J is TRBJ2-2; TRBD1 matches 9 bases. CDR3 length equals 16 residues. Trimming cost V 2 bases and J 4 bases; bases outside gene matches: 5. From germline, CDR1 is LNHDA and CDR2 SQIVND (reference sequence). Here the CDR3 reads CASSINRGLGTGELFF. CDR3 DNA: TGTGCCAGTAGTATAAACAGGGGGCTAGGCACCGGGGAGCTGTTTTTT.

V is TRBV19 and J is TRBJ1-2, with TRBD1 identical over 10 bases. V shed 3 bases, J shed 4 bases, and the junction held 5 bases outside the gene matches. The CDR3 consists of 15 residues. Germline lookup yields CDR1 LNHDA and CDR2 SQIVND (reference sequence). The chain's CDR3 is CASSMGTGAFYGYTF. The CDR3 DNA reads TGTGCCAGTAGTATGGGGACAGGGGCTTTCTATGGCTACACCTTC. Filled out from reference TRBV19 and TRBJ1-2, the complete variable domain reads DGGITQSPKYLFRKEGQNVTLSCEQNLNHDAMYWYRQDPGQGLRLIYYSQIVNDFQKGDIAEGYSVSREKKESFPLTVTSAQKNPTAFYLCASSMGTGAFYGYTFGSGTRLTVV.

CDR3 loop: CASSDQVVADPYEQYF. As DNA, the CDR3 is TGTGCCAGTAGTGACCAGGTAGTAGCGGATCCCTACGAGCAGTACTTC. J is TRBJ2-7 and V is TRBV19; possible D gene TRBD2, 6 bases. The V and J ends lost 5 bases and 2 bases respectively, with 19 bases between them. This CDR3 has 16 amino acids. Germline values: CDR1 LNHDA, CDR2 SQIVND (reference sequence).

The rearrangement uses TRBV30 and TRBJ1-5; D remains unclear. Per the germline V gene, CDR1 is GTSNPN and CDR2 is SVGIG (reference sequence). Trimming left V 2 bases short and J 1 base short, with 9 bases between. The length of the CDR3 is 14 residues. The CDR3 loop reads CAWSMLQSNQPQHF. In DNA, the CDR3 is TGTGCCTGGAGTATGCTGCAGAGCAATCAGCCCCAGCATTTT.

V is TRBV5-4 and J is TRBJ1-2; D gene uncertain. Germline CDR1 reads SGHNT; CDR2 reads YYREEE (reference sequence). There are 14 residues in the CDR3. The V end lost 0 bases, the J end lost 8 bases, and 14 bases lay between the germline ends. CDR3 protein: CASSLGQYYGGYTF. The CDR3 nucleotides are TGTGCCAGCAGCTTGGGGCAGTACTATGGCGGCTACACCTTC.

J is TRBJ2-7 and V is TRBV4-1, with TRBD2 as a possible D gene (6 bases). V was clipped by 2 bases and J by 2 bases, with 13 bases between them. CDR1 and CDR2 from the germline V gene are MGHRA and YSYEKL. This CDR3 contains 15 residues. Here the CDR3 reads CASSQRAGNTYEQYF. Written as DNA, the CDR3 is TGCGCCAGCAGCCAAAGAGCGGGTAACACCTACGAGCAGTACTTC.

The genes are TRBV30 and TRBJ2-2, with TRBD2 matching over 8 bases. With 5 bases clipped from V and 4 bases from J, the junction kept 3 bases outside the gene matches. The CDR3 extends over 13 amino acids. Germline CDR1 GTSNPN, CDR2 SVGIG (reference sequence). The CDR3 coding sequence is TGTGCCTGGGCGGGAGGACGCACCGGGGAGCTGTTTTTT. Residues: CAWAGGRTGELFF.

The chain is built from TRBV3-1 (or the pseudogene TRBV3-2) and TRBJ1-6; maybe TRBD1 (6 bases). This CDR3 has 15 amino acids. Trimming shortened V by 5 bases and J by 9 bases, and 17 bases separated the two germline ends. CDR1 and CDR2 from the germline V gene are LGHDT and YNNKEL (reference sequence). CDR3: CASSDNPGVFSPLHF. CDR3 DNA sequence: TGTGCCAGCAGCGATAACCCAGGGGTTTTTTCACCCCTCCACTTT.

The chain recombines TRBV7-8 with TRBJ2-7; maybe TRBD2 (5 bases). The CDR3 consists of 12 residues. The V gene lost 6 bases and the J gene lost 7 bases, with 13 bases spanning the gap. Germline V gene lookup returns CDR1 SGHVS and CDR2 FQNEAQ. The CDR3 loop reads CASSPLSGEQYF. The CDR3 DNA sequence: TGTGCCAGCAGTCCCCTATCGGGAGAGCAGTACTTC.

This clone was counted a few times. This rearrangement joins TRBV2 to TRBJ1-2; D possibly corresponds to TRBD1 (5 bases). CDR1 is SNHLY and CDR2 is FYNNEI in the germline V gene. The CDR3 length is 14 residues. V was cut by 0 bases and J by 2 bases, with 7 bases left in between. The CDR3, as DNA: TGTGCCAGCAGTGAAGCGCGGGACAACTATGGCTACACCTTC. This translates into CASSEARDNYGYTF. Looking up the rest from reference TRBV2 and TRBJ1-2 gives the full variable domain: EPEVTQTPSHQVTQMGQEVILRCVPISNHLYFYWYRQILGQKVEFLVSFYNNEISEKSEIFDDQFSVERPDGSNFTLKIRSTKLEDSAMYFCASSEARDNYGYTFGSGTRLTVV.

This clone was detected a few times. The genes are TRBV7-9 and TRBJ1-3, with a possible D match to TRBD1 (5 bases). The V and J ends lost 7 bases and 2 bases respectively, with 21 bases between them. Per germline, CDR1 SEHNR and CDR2 FQNEAQ (reference sequence). The CDR3 runs 17 residues. CDR3 sequence reads: CASILTTDINPGNTIYF. DNA for the CDR3: TGTGCCAGCATTCTCACGACAGATATTAACCCTGGAAACACCATATATTTT.

The chain combines TRBV9 with TRBJ2-4; no firm D call. Germline V gene sequence: CDR1 SGDLS, CDR2 YYNGEE. V lost 4 bases and J lost 0, with 11 bases in between. The CDR3 contains 15 residues. The CDR3: CASSPSPQAKNIQYF. The CDR3 DNA follows: TGTGCCAGCAGCCCAAGCCCCCAAGCCAAAAACATTCAGTACTTC.

This clone appeared a single time. The rearrangement uses TRBV12-3 or TRBV12-4 and TRBJ2-7; possibly TRBD2 for D (5 bases). V lost 6 bases and J 3 bases, leaving 12 bases between the germline ends. The CDR3 runs to 13 residues. The CDR3 coding sequence is TGTGCCAGCAGGAGCGGACTGGACTACGAGCAGTACTTC. Translated, it gives CASRSGLDYEQYF.